The clone carrying this T cell receptor (beta chain) was seen ten or more times. Its target is unknown. The authors amplified TCR beta CDR3 regions, and they did so from RNA transcripts for repertoire sequencing. Second-round multiplex PCR came after a first-round RT-PCR that employed HTBI primers. TCRdb used MiXCR to reprocess the multiplex PCR reads, holding one entry per CDR3 protein. This table has around 1,200,000 distinct CDR3 sequences, about 40% appearing once. The sample is drawn from a study of Graves' ophthalmopathy and Graves' hyperthyroidism. Study as a whole: Being free of ophthalmopathy for 18 months of follow-up defined stable hyperthyroidism.

Germline loops: CDR1 SGHVS, CDR2 FNYEAQ. With 3 bases removed from V and 1 base from J, the gap between germline ends came to 16 bases. The CDR3 sequence is 16 residues long. Physicians reached a diagnosis by relying on clinical symptoms, serum thyroxine, TRAb, thyroid ultrasound and orbital computed tomography. Overall study results and limits: Clonotypes were expanded in thyroid at above 0.001 frequency, and most also appeared in blood. The study's model predicted ophthalmopathy progression at 70.59% sensitivity and 72% to 75% specificity.

This chain connects TRBV7-6 to TRBJ2-7; tentatively, D is TRBD2 (7 bases). This receptor was obtained from an adult man with Graves' hyperthyroidism. The sample was peripheral blood or thyroid tissue (not recorded which). CDR3 residues: CASSLTRGGGSYEQYF. DNA of the CDR3: TGTGCCAGCAGCTTGACCAGGGGAGGGGGATCCTACGAGCAGTACTTC.